One sample yielded the 14 T cell receptor beta chains listed below, sequenced in a study of cytomegalovirus exposure and HLA in healthy donors. The study ran its PCR with 60 Vbeta and 13 Jbeta primers. Some clones are missing from TCRdb's copy, which holds only in-frame ones; the method was immunoSEQ multiplex PCR. The data contain 150,000 to 200,000 clones, roughly 80% of them singletons. What was sequenced was PBMCs. These receptor sequences come from a middle-aged man in good health and CMV-seropositive.

This chain connects TRBV30 to TRBJ1-3, with TRBD1 identical over 8 bases. This CDR3 has 14 amino acids. V dropped 7 bases and J dropped 4; count of bases not matched to a gene: 9. Germline V gene lookup returns CDR1 GTSNPN and CDR2 SVGIG (reference sequence). The CDR3 spells CAYDRGDLGNTIYF. The CDR3 coding sequence is TGTGCCTACGACAGGGGCGACCTGGGAAACACCATATATTTT. The full variable domain, rest sourced from reference TRBV30 and TRBJ1-3, is SQTIHQWPATLVQPVGSPLSLECTVEGTSNPNLYWYRQAAGRGLQLLFYSVGIGQISSEVPQNLSASRPQDRQFILSSKKLLLSDSGFYLCAYDRGDLGNTIYFGEGSWLTVV.

The V and J genes are TRBV28 and TRBJ2-2, with a tentative D call TRBD1 (6 bases). V lost 6 bases and J 3 bases, leaving 17 bases between the germline ends. Germline CDR1 MDHEN, CDR2 SYDVKM. The CDR3 length is 16 residues. The CDR3 protein is CASREQGRLDTGELFF. CDR3 nucleotides: TGTGCCAGCAGAGAACAGGGTCGGTTGGACACCGGGGAGCTGTTTTTT.

CDR3 sequence: CASIRQGGSGNTIYF. CDR3 DNA sequence: TGTGCCAGCATCCGACAGGGAGGATCTGGAAACACCATATATTTT. The chain joins TRBV6-1 to TRBJ1-3; 7 bases agree with TRBD1. CDR1 MNHNS and CDR2 SASEGT come from the germline V gene. This CDR3 spans 15 amino acids. Germline trimming cut 7 bases from V and 1 base from J; bases unmatched to any gene: 7.

The V and J genes are TRBV6-5 and TRBJ1-2, with D possibly TRBD1 on 5 matching bases. Trimming took 6 bases from V and 0 from J, leaving 8 bases between them. The CDR3 totals 13 residues. In germline, CDR1 is MNHEY, CDR2 SVGAGI. The DNA for the CDR3 is TGTGCCAGCAGCCCGACAGCTAACTATGGCTACACCTTC. Amino acids: CASSPTANYGYTF.

The chain employs TRBV28 and TRBJ1-2; a possible D gene is TRBD1 (6 bases). V lost 5 bases, J lost 8 bases, and 15 bases lay in between. This CDR3 has 13 residues. The germline V gene has CDR1 MDHEN and CDR2 SYDVKM. The CDR3 DNA is TGTGCCAGCAGTCTCTCCGCAGGGGTCGGCTACACCTTC. Encoded protein: CASSLSAGVGYTF.

This clone was found once. The chain links TRBV7-6 to TRBJ2-6, with 7 positions matching TRBD2. CDR3 size: 19 residues. Trimming at V came to 5 bases and at J to 3 bases, leaving 16 bases not matched to a gene. Germline CDR1 and CDR2: SGHVS and FNYEAQ. The DNA for the CDR3 is TGTGCCAGCAGCCCGACGGGACGGGGGGTAGGAGGTGGGGCCAACGTCCTGACTTTC. Its translation is CASSPTGRGVGGGANVLTF.

The chain combines TRBV7-2 with TRBJ2-5; the match to TRBD2 covers 10 bases. The ends lost 8 bases at V and 5 bases at J; junction bases unmatched: 11. The germline V gene has CDR1 SGHTA and CDR2 FQGNSA. The CDR3 length is 15 residues. The CDR3 bases are TGTGCCAGCCATGGAGCGGGGGGGCCGGAGGAGACCCAGTACTTC. It specifies CASHGAGGPEETQYF.

The V gene is TRBV10-3, the J gene TRBJ2-7; the match to TRBD1 covers 8 bases. The CDR3 sequence is 14 residues long. Germline CDR1 reads ENHRY; CDR2 reads SYGVKD. J lost 6 bases, V lost 6 bases, and 10 bases had no gene match. The CDR3 loop is CAIRDRTGRGEQYF. In DNA form, the CDR3 reads TGTGCCATCAGGGACCGGACAGGGCGTGGCGAGCAGTACTTC.

The J gene is TRBJ1-6, the V gene TRBV4-3, with D perhaps TRBD1 (5 bases). The CDR3 has 15 amino acids. V lost 4 bases and J 7 bases, leaving 14 bases between the germline ends. Germline loops: CDR1 LGHNA, CDR2 YSLEER. CDR3 sequence (DNA): TGCGCCAGCAGCCGGGGGACTTTTCGGAATTCACCCCTCCACTTT. Its translation is CASSRGTFRNSPLHF.

This clone was seen only once. The CDR3 DNA reads as TGTGCCAGCAGTTTAGTAGCGGGTGAGCAGTTCTTC. It yields the protein CASSLVAGEQFF. The J gene is TRBJ2-1, the V gene TRBV27; 7 bases line up with TRBD2. CDR1 and CDR2 (germline): MNHEY, SMNVEV (reference sequence). Germline trimming cut 2 bases from V and 9 bases from J; bases unmatched to any gene: 1. This CDR3 spans 12 amino acids.

J is TRBJ2-7 and V is TRBV18; 8 nucleotides line up with TRBD1. This CDR3 comprises 15 residues. The germline gives CDR1 KGHSH, CDR2 LQKENI. J gave up 2 bases and V 3 bases, and 6 bases lay outside the gene matches. This CDR3 is CASSPLGTGPYEQYF. The CDR3 bases are TGTGCCAGCTCACCTCTCGGGACAGGTCCCTACGAGCAGTACTTC.

The chain carries TRBV28 and TRBJ2-1; D may be TRBD2 (7 bases). The CDR3 has 15 residues. Germline CDR1 reads MDHEN; CDR2 reads SYDVKM. V was trimmed by 2 bases and J by 10 bases, leaving 18 bases between them. The CDR3 reads CASSLGGARLVEQFF. In nucleotides, the CDR3 is TGTGCCAGCAGTTTAGGGGGGGCCCGCCTAGTAGAGCAGTTCTTC. Supplemented by reference TRBV28 and TRBJ2-1, the full variable domain reads DVKVTQSSRYLVKRTGEKVFLECVQDMDHENMFWYRQDPGLGLRLIYFSYDVKMKEKGDIPEGYSVSREKKERFSLILESASTNQTSMYLCASSLGGARLVEQFFGPGTRLTVL.

The rearrangement uses TRBV19 and TRBJ2-5; TRBD2 aligns across 11 bases. Per the germline V gene, CDR1 is LNHDA and CDR2 is SQIVND (reference sequence). This CDR3 has 16 amino acids. Unmatched junction bases numbered 9, after V lost 3 bases and J lost 6 bases. The CDR3 region is CASSMSPSGGPQTQYF. CDR3 bases: TGTGCCAGTAGTATGTCGCCTAGCGGGGGGCCCCAGACCCAGTACTTC.

This clone was counted once. Germline is not matched at one junction end, which may reflect a read error. V gene TRBV10-3 combines with J gene TRBJ2-5, with D tentatively TRBD2 (6 bases). The CDR3 runs 16 residues. Germline CDR1 ENHRY, CDR2 SYGVKD. In DNA form, the CDR3 reads TGTACCATCAGTGGTTTGCGGGGCGAGTCAATGGAGACCCAGTACTTC. Its protein is CTISGLRGESMETQYF.